This TCR beta chain was identified during a study of T cell responses to AZD1222 COVID-19 vaccine. Whole-study context: Timing groups of about 4 and about 12 weeks for second doses were pooled.

Libraries were prepared by immunoSEQ multiplex PCR; TCRdb keeps only in-frame clonotypes and omits some of them. The data contain 52,000 or so clones, roughly 83% of them seen just once; the ten biggest clones take up 25% to 30%. Germline loops: CDR1 MNHEY, CDR2 SMNVEV (reference sequence). Trimming took 5 bases from V and 4 from J, leaving 14 bases between them. The CDR3 has 15 residues. The chain joins TRBV27 to TRBJ1-4, with D unclear. This TCR derives from an adult in good health. The input for sequencing was peripheral blood, taken on day 0 of AZD1222 vaccination. CDR3 amino acids: CASSKMDGYNEKLFF. For the CDR3, the DNA is TGTGCCAGCAGTAAGATGGACGGTTATAATGAAAAACTGTTTTTT.